This TCR beta chain was captured by sequencing in a study of CD8 T cells in Susac syndrome. The authors sequenced TCR beta from blood CD8+ and CD4+ T cells. The multiple sclerosis control cohort comprised treatment-naive individuals presenting with stable or active relapsing-remitting disease. The RNA, about 0.45 to 1 ug, was put through reverse transcription using random hexamers. Each CDR3 protein gets one entry after TCRdb re-called the immunoSEQ multiplex PCR reads with MiXCR. The sample contains around 270,000 distinct CDR3 sequences, approximately 85% of which appear only once. The CDR3 sequence is 15 residues long. Germline lookup yields CDR1 MNHEY and CDR2 SMNVEV (reference sequence). The ends lost 5 bases at V and 7 bases at J; junction bases unmatched: 9.

Sample: CD8+ T cells from PBMCs. This chain links TRBV27 with TRBJ1-2; 11 nucleotides agree with TRBD1. The sequence was obtained from a human donor with multiple sclerosis. DNA of the CDR3: TGTGCCAGCAGTGCTCCGGGACAGGGGGATATTGGCTACACCTTC. It codes for CASSAPGQGDIGYTF.